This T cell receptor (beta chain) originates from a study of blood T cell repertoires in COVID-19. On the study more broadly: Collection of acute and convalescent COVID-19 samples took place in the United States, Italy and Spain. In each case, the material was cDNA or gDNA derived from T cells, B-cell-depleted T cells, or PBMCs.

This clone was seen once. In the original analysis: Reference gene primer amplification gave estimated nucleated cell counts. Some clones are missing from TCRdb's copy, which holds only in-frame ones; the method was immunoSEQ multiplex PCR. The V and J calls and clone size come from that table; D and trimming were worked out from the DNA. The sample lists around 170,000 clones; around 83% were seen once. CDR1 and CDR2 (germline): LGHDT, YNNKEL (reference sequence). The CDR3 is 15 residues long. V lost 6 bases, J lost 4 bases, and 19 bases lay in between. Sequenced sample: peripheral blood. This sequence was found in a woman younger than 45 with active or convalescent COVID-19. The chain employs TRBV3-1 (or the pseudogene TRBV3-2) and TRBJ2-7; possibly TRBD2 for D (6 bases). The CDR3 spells CASRLSGLLVYEQYF. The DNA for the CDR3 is TGTGCCAGCAGACTATCGGGACTCCTAGTTTACGAGCAGTACTTC.